This TCR beta chain was sequenced during a study of cytomegalovirus exposure and HLA in healthy donors. Regarding the study as a whole: A later analysis linked fewer than 20,000 TCR beta sequences to HLA alleles at 0.05 false discovery rate.

As for this clone: Its antigen is as yet unknown.

Primers included in the PCR were 60 Vbeta and 13 Jbeta primers. This table comes from immunoSEQ multiplex PCR, and its TCRdb copy is limited to in-frame clones, with some not included. Of fewer than 200,000 clones listed, nearly 80% are singletons. The germline gives CDR1 SGDLS, CDR2 YYNGEE. V lost 2 bases, J lost 2 bases, and 9 bases stayed unmatched. The CDR3 runs to 16 residues. This receptor was taken from a woman aged 45-65 years in good health and CMV-seropositive. This chain joins TRBV9 and TRBJ2-5; TRBD2 matches at 7 bases. Sample: PBMCs. CDR3 DNA: TGTGCCAGCAGCGTCCTACAACTAGCGCCTCAAGAGACCCAGTACTTC. Translated, it gives CASSVLQLAPQETQYF. The entire variable domain, with the rest obtained from reference TRBV9 and TRBJ2-5, is as follows: DSGVTQTPKHLITATGQRVTLRCSPRSGDLSVYWYQQSLDQGLQFLIQYYNGEERAKGNILERFSAQQFPDLHSELNLSSLELGDSALYFCASSVLQLAPQETQYFGPGTRLLVL.